The TCR beta chain under discussion was sequenced for a study of T cells after posttransplantation cyclophosphamide. Study-wide results and limits: Donor-recipient repertoire similarity was low at 1-2 months, rising over year one. Tissue-infiltrating T cells from skin or gut overlapped little with blood T cells. Recipient CMV seropositivity and CMV reactivation strongly tracked TRB clonality.

J gave up 4 bases and V 4 bases, and 5 bases lay outside the gene matches. The germline V gene encodes CDR1 WSHSY and CDR2 SAAADI. The CDR3 contains 15 residues. Sequenced by immunoSEQ multiplex PCR; TCRdb stores in-frame clones only, minus some. The sample is made up of roughly 14,000 clones, none counted only once. Treatment was busulfan-fludarabine conditioning, a marrow graft, and cyclophosphamide on days +3 and +4. This clone showed up many times. The antigen remains undetermined. Material: PBMCs, obtained more than 950 days after allogeneic stem cell transplant with posttransplant cyclophosphamide. This chain links TRBV10-2 with TRBJ2-2; TRBD1 aligns across 8 bases. The clonotype originates from a female patient in her 40s who received an allogeneic stem cell transplant from a related donor, was CMV-positive, and had no GVHD. T cells may partly derive from the graft donor. CDR3 region: CASSAGGWSTGELFF. The DNA of the CDR3 is TGCGCCAGCAGTGCAGGGGGCTGGAGCACCGGGGAGCTGTTTTTT.